This TCR beta chain was found in a study of technical replicates of blood from several donors (dated by TCRdb to about 2017). Regarding this clone: This clone's antigen is unknown. No base quality information exists; no much larger clone differs at one position.

Library construction relied on the immunoSEQ multiplex PCR assay. In its TCRdb copy, this immuneACCESS table keeps in-frame sequences only and misses some clones. Where compared with another copy, unresolved V genes explain less than half of these, and the others have no known cause. For this sample there are some 82,000 clones; around 97% appear just once. Of the sample, more than 0.15% is held by the ten largest clones. From a lookup of the germline V gene, CDR1 and CDR2 are SGHVS and FQNEAQ. V is shortened by 2 bases, J by 5 bases, and the region joining them spans 10 bases. The CDR3 holds 14 amino acids from the cysteine to the phenylalanine. Kept here is only the CDR3 DNA, which spans 42 bases and is read in frame from base 1.

In this chain, TRBV7-8 is recombined with TRBJ1-5; no confident D gene assignment can be made. The receptor was isolated from a human donor in good health. Sequences were obtained from T cells isolated from PBMCs. At the DNA level, the sequence is TGTGCCAGCAGCTTACTCGGGGTGCATCAGCCCCAGCATTTT. It specifies CASSLLGVHQPQHF.